A selection of T cell receptor beta chains follows, all from one sample in a study of human T cells and chemical hapten exposure. TCRdb passed the RACE reads through MiXCR, listing each CDR3 protein once. The sample has over 300,000 distinct CDR3 sequences; 4% to 6% are singletons. Sequences were derived from whole blood, sampled in connection with sensitization to the hapten diphenylcyclopropenone (DPC). These receptors all stem from a woman aged 45-65 years with alopecia areata. Some clones in this sample may be carry-over from other donors' samples. Each CDR3 is given with its conserved first and last residue. Fields, in order: CDR3 protein, J gene, CDR3 length, V gene, D gene. D genes are given only for firm matches.

cdr3_aa: CASSYSGKGNQPQHF; j_call: TRBJ1-5; cdr3_length: 15; v_call: TRBV6-5; d_call: NA
cdr3_aa: CASRGSVEGSIAGDQEQYF; j_call: TRBJ2-7; cdr3_length: 19; v_call: TRBV2; d_call: TRBD2
cdr3_aa: CASSVAGDITDTQYF; j_call: TRBJ2-3; cdr3_length: 15; v_call: TRBV9; d_call: NA
cdr3_aa: CASSPNAGAEGEQFF; j_call: TRBJ2-1; cdr3_length: 15; v_call: TRBV7-2; d_call: NA
cdr3_aa: CASSEGLAGGNPPVDTQYF; j_call: TRBJ2-3; cdr3_length: 19; v_call: TRBV10-2; d_call: TRBD2
cdr3_aa: CASSLGQRNSPLHF; j_call: TRBJ1-6; cdr3_length: 14; v_call: TRBV19; d_call: NA
cdr3_aa: CSASARNTIYF; j_call: TRBJ1-3; cdr3_length: 11; v_call: TRBV29-1; d_call: NA
cdr3_aa: CASSGPLTGEKLFF; j_call: TRBJ1-4; cdr3_length: 14; v_call: TRBV9; d_call: NA
cdr3_aa: CASSKLTDYEQYF; j_call: TRBJ2-7; cdr3_length: 13; v_call: TRBV21-1; d_call: NA
cdr3_aa: CASSPWTDKVYNEQFF; j_call: TRBJ2-1; cdr3_length: 16; v_call: TRBV7-6; d_call: NA
cdr3_aa: CASSSPGATEAFF; j_call: TRBJ1-1; cdr3_length: 13; v_call: TRBV7-9; d_call: NA
cdr3_aa: CASSPRGGETQYF; j_call: TRBJ2-5; cdr3_length: 13; v_call: TRBV7-2; d_call: TRBD1
cdr3_aa: CASSVAGSGGVDTQYF; j_call: TRBJ2-3; cdr3_length: 16; v_call: TRBV9; d_call: TRBD2
cdr3_aa: CASSLAQNTEAFF; j_call: TRBJ1-1; cdr3_length: 13; v_call: TRBV7-8; d_call: NA
cdr3_aa: CAISLAVSPYNEQFF; j_call: TRBJ2-1; cdr3_length: 15; v_call: TRBV10-3; d_call: NA
cdr3_aa: CSVAGQILTDTQYF; j_call: TRBJ2-3; cdr3_length: 14; v_call: TRBV29-1; d_call: NA
cdr3_aa: CAISGTSGSSLGTGELFF; j_call: TRBJ2-2; cdr3_length: 18; v_call: TRBV10-3; d_call: TRBD2
cdr3_aa: CASSLGQGTVIRGYTF; j_call: TRBJ1-2; cdr3_length: 16; v_call: TRBV5-1; d_call: TRBD1
cdr3_aa: CASSATGAATEKLFF; j_call: TRBJ1-4; cdr3_length: 15; v_call: TRBV5-1; d_call: NA
cdr3_aa: CASSVGQRVRTDTQYF; j_call: TRBJ2-3; cdr3_length: 16; v_call: TRBV9; d_call: NA
cdr3_aa: CASRFSPSGRAHQSEQYF; j_call: TRBJ2-7; cdr3_length: 18; v_call: TRBV5-1; d_call: TRBD2
cdr3_aa: CATHRQGSYGYTF; j_call: TRBJ1-2; cdr3_length: 13; v_call: TRBV24-1; d_call: TRBD1
cdr3_aa: CASSQRDGTYEQYF; j_call: TRBJ2-7; cdr3_length: 14; v_call: TRBV4-2; d_call: NA
cdr3_aa: CASSHGVGSYEQYF; j_call: TRBJ2-7; cdr3_length: 14; v_call: TRBV19; d_call: NA
cdr3_aa: CASRSTSGGTDTQYF; j_call: TRBJ2-3; cdr3_length: 15; v_call: TRBV12-3/TRBV12-4; d_call: TRBD2
cdr3_aa: CASSLALVLGTVGDTQYF; j_call: TRBJ2-3; cdr3_length: 18; v_call: TRBV7-2; d_call: TRBD1
cdr3_aa: CASSFPAARGYTF; j_call: TRBJ1-2; cdr3_length: 13; v_call: TRBV7-2; d_call: NA
cdr3_aa: CASSPSSPNYEQYF; j_call: TRBJ2-7; cdr3_length: 14; v_call: TRBV5-1; d_call: NA
cdr3_aa: CASSQDRRTEAFF; j_call: TRBJ1-1; cdr3_length: 13; v_call: TRBV12-3/TRBV12-4; d_call: NA
cdr3_aa: CASSLRSPGLTDTQYF; j_call: TRBJ2-3; cdr3_length: 16; v_call: TRBV11-2; d_call: NA
cdr3_aa: CASSQGTSHYGYTF; j_call: TRBJ1-2; cdr3_length: 14; v_call: TRBV7-9; d_call: NA
cdr3_aa: CAISPPEGDTQYF; j_call: TRBJ2-3; cdr3_length: 13; v_call: TRBV10-3; d_call: NA
cdr3_aa: CASSSRFGEQFF; j_call: TRBJ2-1; cdr3_length: 12; v_call: TRBV5-4; d_call: NA
cdr3_aa: CASSQDGTTGLAVTDTQYF; j_call: TRBJ2-3; cdr3_length: 19; v_call: TRBV4-3; d_call: TRBD2
cdr3_aa: CAISEPGTGKSPLHF; j_call: TRBJ1-6; cdr3_length: 15; v_call: TRBV10-3; d_call: TRBD1
cdr3_aa: CASSLMGTDTGELFF; j_call: TRBJ2-2; cdr3_length: 15; v_call: TRBV5-1; d_call: NA
cdr3_aa: CASGRAGPYEQYF; j_call: TRBJ2-7; cdr3_length: 13; v_call: TRBV27; d_call: TRBD2